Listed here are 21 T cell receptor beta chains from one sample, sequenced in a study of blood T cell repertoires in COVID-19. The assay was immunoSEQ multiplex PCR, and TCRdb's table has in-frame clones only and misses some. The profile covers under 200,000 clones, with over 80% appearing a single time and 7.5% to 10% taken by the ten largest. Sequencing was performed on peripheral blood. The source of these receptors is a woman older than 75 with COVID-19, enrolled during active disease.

The DNA of the CDR3 is TGCGCCAGCAGCCCAGTGACAGATGGCAATTCACCCCTCCACTTT. This translates into CASSPVTDGNSPLHF. V gene TRBV5-1 combines with J gene TRBJ1-6, with D possibly matching TRBD1 (5 bases). From germline, CDR1 is SGHRS and CDR2 YFSETQ. V was pared by 4 bases and J by 7 bases, with 15 bases between. The CDR3 contains 15 residues.

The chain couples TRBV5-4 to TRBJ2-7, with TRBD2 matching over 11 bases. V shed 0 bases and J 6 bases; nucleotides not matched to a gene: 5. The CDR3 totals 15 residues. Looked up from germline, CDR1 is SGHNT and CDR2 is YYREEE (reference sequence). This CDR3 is CASSLGGLAEIEQYF. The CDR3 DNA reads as TGTGCCAGCAGCTTGGGGGGACTAGCGGAGATCGAGCAGTACTTC.

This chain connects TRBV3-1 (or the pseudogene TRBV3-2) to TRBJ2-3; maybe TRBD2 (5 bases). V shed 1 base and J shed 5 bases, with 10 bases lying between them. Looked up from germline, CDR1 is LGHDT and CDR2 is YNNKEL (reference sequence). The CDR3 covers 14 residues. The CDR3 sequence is CASSQVGVEDTQYF. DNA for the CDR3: TGTGCCAGCAGCCAAGTCGGGGTGGAAGATACGCAGTATTTT.

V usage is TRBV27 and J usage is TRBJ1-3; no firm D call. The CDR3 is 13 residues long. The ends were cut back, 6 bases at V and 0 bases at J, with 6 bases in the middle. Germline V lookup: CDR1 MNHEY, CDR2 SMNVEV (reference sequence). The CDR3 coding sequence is TGTGCCAGCAGACAGAGCTCTGGAAACACCATATATTTT. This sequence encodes CASRQSSGNTIYF.

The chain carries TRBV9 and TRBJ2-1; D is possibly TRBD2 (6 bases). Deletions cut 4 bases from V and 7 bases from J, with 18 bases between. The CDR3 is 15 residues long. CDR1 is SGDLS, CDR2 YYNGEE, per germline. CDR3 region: CASSPPPGTPNEQFF. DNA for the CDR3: TGTGCCAGCAGCCCCCCCCCGGGGACTCCTAATGAGCAGTTCTTC.

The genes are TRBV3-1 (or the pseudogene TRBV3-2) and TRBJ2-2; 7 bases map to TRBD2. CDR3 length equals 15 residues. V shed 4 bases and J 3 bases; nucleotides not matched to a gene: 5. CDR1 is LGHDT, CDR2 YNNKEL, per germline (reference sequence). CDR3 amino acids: CASSPGGTYTGELFF. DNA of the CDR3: TGTGCCAGCAGCCCCGGGGGGACCTACACCGGGGAGCTGTTTTTT.

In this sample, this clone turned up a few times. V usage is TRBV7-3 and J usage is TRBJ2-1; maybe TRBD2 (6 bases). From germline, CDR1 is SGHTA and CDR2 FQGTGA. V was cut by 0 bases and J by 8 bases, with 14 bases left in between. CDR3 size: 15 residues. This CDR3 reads CASSLTGEDNYEQFF. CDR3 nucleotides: TGTGCCAGCAGCTTAACAGGGGAGGACAATTATGAGCAGTTCTTC.

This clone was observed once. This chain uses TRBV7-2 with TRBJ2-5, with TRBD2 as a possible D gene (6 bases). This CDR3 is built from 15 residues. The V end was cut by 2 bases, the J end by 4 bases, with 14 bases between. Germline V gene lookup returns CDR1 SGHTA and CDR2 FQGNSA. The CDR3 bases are TGTGCCAGCAGCTTAACGCCGGGGGTGGTAGAGACCCAGTACTTC. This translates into CASSLTPGVVETQYF.

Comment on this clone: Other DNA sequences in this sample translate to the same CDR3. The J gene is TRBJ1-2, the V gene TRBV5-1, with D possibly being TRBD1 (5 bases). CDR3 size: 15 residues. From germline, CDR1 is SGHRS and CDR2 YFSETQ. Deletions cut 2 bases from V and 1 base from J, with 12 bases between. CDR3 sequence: CASSLGGEGNYGYTF. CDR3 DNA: TGCGCCAGCAGCTTAGGAGGGGAAGGTAACTATGGCTACACCTTC.

This chain's CDR3 is CASSASHGYTF. CDR3 nucleotide sequence: TGTGCCAGCAGTGCGTCCCATGGCTACACCTTC. This chain links TRBV7-9 with TRBJ1-2; D gene uncertain. Per the germline V gene, CDR1 is SEHNR and CDR2 is FQNEAQ (reference sequence). Trimming removed 6 bases from V and 6 bases from J, with 8 bases in between. This CDR3 region has 11 residues.

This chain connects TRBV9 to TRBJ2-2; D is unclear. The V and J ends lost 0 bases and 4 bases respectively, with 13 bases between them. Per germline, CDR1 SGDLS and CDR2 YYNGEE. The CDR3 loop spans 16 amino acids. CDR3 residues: CASSVGPTTGTGELFF. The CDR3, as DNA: TGTGCCAGCAGCGTAGGGCCAACTACGGGCACCGGGGAGCTGTTTTTT.

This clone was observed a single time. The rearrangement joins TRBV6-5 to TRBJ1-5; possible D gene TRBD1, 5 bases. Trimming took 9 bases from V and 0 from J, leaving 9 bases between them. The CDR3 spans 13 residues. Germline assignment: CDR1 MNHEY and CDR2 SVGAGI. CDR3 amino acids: CASSGGSNQPQHF. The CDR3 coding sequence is TGTGCCAGTTCCGGGGGTAGCAATCAGCCCCAGCATTTT.

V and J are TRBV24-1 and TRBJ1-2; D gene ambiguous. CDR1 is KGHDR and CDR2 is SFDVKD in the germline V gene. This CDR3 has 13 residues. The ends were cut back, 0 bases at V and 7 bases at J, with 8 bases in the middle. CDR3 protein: CATSDLPRGGYTF. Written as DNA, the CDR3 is TGTGCCACCAGTGATTTGCCTCGGGGTGGCTACACCTTC.

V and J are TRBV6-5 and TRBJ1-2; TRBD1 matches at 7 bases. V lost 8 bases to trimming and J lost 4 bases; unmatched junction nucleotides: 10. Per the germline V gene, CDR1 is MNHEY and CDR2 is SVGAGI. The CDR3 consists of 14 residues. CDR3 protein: CASLSPGGGYGYTF. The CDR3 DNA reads TGTGCCAGCCTCTCCCCAGGGGGTGGCTATGGCTACACCTTC.

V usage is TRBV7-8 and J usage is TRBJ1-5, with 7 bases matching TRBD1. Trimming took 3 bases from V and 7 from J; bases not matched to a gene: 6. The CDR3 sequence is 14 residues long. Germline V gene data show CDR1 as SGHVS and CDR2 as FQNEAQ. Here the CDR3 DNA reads TGTGCCAGCAGCTTTCAGGGGGTGGCACAGCCCCAGCATTTT. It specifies CASSFQGVAQPQHF.

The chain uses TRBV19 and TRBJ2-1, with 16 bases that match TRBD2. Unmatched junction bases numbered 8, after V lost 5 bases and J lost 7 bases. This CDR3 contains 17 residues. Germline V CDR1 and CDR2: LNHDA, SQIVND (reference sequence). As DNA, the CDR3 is TGTGCCAGTAGTCTGGGACTAGCGGGAGGGCCATTGAATGAGCAGTTCTTC. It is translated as CASSLGLAGGPLNEQFF.

Here the CDR3 reads CASSLVQGALTNTEAFF. The CDR3 DNA reads as TGCGCCAGCAGCTTGGTCCAGGGCGCTCTGACGAACACTGAAGCTTTCTTT. The rearrangement joins TRBV5-1 to TRBJ1-1; a weak D match, TRBD1 (5 bases). Trimming shortened V by 0 bases and J by 1 base, and 16 bases separated the two germline ends. This CDR3 comprises 17 residues. Germline V gives CDR1 SGHRS, CDR2 YFSETQ.

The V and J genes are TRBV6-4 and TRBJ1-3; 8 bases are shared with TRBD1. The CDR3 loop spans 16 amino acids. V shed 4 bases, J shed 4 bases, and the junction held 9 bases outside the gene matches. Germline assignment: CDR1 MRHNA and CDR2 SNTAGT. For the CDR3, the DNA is TGTGCCAGCAGTGGGTGGGACAGGCATGGCGGAAACACCATATATTTT. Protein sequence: CASSGWDRHGGNTIYF.

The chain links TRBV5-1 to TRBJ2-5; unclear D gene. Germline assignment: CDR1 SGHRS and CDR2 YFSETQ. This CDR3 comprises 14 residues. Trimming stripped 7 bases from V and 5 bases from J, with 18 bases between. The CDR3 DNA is TGCGCCAGCTCCCCCTCGACTCTTGGTGAGACCCAGTACTTC. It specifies CASSPSTLGETQYF.

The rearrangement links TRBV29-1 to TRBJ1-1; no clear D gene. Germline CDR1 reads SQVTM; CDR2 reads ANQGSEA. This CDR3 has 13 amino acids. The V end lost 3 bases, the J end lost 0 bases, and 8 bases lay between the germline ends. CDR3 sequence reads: CSVERAMNTEAFF. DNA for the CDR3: TGCAGCGTTGAGCGGGCCATGAACACTGAAGCTTTCTTT.

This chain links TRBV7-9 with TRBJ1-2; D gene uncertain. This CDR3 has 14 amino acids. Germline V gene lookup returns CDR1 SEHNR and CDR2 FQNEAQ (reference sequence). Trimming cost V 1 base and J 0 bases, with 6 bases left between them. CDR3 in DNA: TGTGCCAGCAGCTTAGGGGCAGCTAACTATGGCTACACCTTC. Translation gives CASSLGAANYGYTF. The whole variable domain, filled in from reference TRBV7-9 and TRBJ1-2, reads DTGVSQNPRHKITKRGQNVTFRCDPISEHNRLYWYRQTLGQGPEFLTYFQNEAQLEKSRLLSDRFSAERPKGSFSTLEIQRTEQGDSAMYLCASSLGAANYGYTFGSGTRLTVV.